These 27 T cell receptor beta chains came from one sample sequenced in a study of T cell responses to AZD1222 COVID-19 vaccine. The data were produced by immunoSEQ multiplex PCR, yet TCRdb's version contains in-frame clones alone and is incomplete. The table has roughly 190,000 clones, roughly 90% seen once; the top ten hold 0.75% to 1%. Sequencing used peripheral blood, obtained on day 0 of AZD1222 vaccination. The receptors were gathered from an adult in good health.

The count of this clone is one. Other nucleotide sequences from this sample produce the same CDR3. The chain carries TRBV7-2 and TRBJ2-7; 7 bases map to TRBD1. Germline V gene sequence: CDR1 SGHTA, CDR2 FQGNSA. This CDR3 has 15 residues. After removal of 5 bases from V and 0 bases from J, the junction contained 7 bases not matched to a gene. The CDR3 nucleotides are TGTGCCAGCAGCAAACCGGGACAGAGCTCCTACGAGCAGTACTTC. Translation gives CASSKPGQSSYEQYF. The whole variable domain, filled in from reference TRBV7-2 and TRBJ2-7, reads GAGVSQSPSNKVTEKGKDVELRCDPISGHTALYWYRQSLGQGLEFLIYFQGNSAPDKSGLPSDRFSAERTGGSVSTLTIQRTQQEDSAVYLCASSKPGQSSYEQYFGPGTRLTVT.

V and J are TRBV11-2 and TRBJ2-1; 8 nucleotides line up with TRBD1. Germline-derived CDR1 and CDR2 are SGHAT and FQNNGV. The CDR3 has 14 amino acids. The V segment lost 5 bases and the J segment 6 bases; nucleotides outside the gene matches: 6. This CDR3 reads CASSPDRVLNEQFF. CDR3 bases: TGTGCCAGCAGCCCGGACAGGGTTCTCAATGAGCAGTTCTTC.

The chain links TRBV19 to TRBJ2-7; TRBD2 is a possible D gene (6 bases). There are 12 residues in the CDR3. Trimming left V 4 bases short and J 5 bases short, with 9 bases between. CDR1 is LNHDA, CDR2 SQIVND, per germline (reference sequence). In nucleotides, the CDR3 is TGTGCCAGTAGTAGCGGGATCAACGAGCAGTACTTC. Its protein is CASSSGINEQYF.

The gene calls are TRBV11-2 and TRBJ2-3; perhaps TRBD1 as D (5 bases). CDR1 is SGHAT and CDR2 is FQNNGV in the germline V gene. The V and J ends lost 1 base and 7 bases respectively, with 9 bases between them. The CDR3 runs to 13 residues. CDR3 amino acids: CASSLARQYTQYF. Written as DNA, the CDR3 is TGTGCCAGCAGCTTAGCTAGACAGTATACGCAGTATTTT.

J is TRBJ2-3 and V is TRBV15; D not certain. The CDR3 totals 12 residues. V was cut by 4 bases and J by 2 bases, with 4 bases left in between. CDR1 is LNHNV, CDR2 YYDKDF, per germline (reference sequence). CDR3 nucleotide sequence: TGTGCCACCAGCATTGACACAGATACGCAGTATTTT. Its protein product is CATSIDTDTQYF.

This chain links TRBV13 with TRBJ2-1; 10 nucleotides match TRBD1. Unmatched junction bases numbered 4, after V lost 4 bases and J lost 4 bases. This CDR3 comprises 15 residues. Per the germline V gene, CDR1 is PRHDT and CDR2 is FYEKMQ (reference sequence). The CDR3 is CASSSRDRGYNEQFF. The CDR3 DNA sequence: TGTGCCAGCAGCTCGCGGGACAGGGGATACAATGAGCAGTTCTTC.

This chain connects TRBV4-1 to TRBJ2-3; 9 bases line up with TRBD2. There are 16 residues in the CDR3. Germline CDR1 reads MGHRA; CDR2 reads YSYEKL. The J segment lost 3 bases and the V segment lost 8 bases, leaving 12 bases of the junction unmatched. The CDR3 loop reads CASRPRAGGPTDTQYF. The CDR3 region has the DNA TGCGCCAGCCGGCCCCGCGCGGGAGGGCCGACAGATACGCAGTATTTT.

CDR3 DNA sequence: TGTGCCAGCAGTCAGGGGTACTACGAGCAGTACTTC. Protein sequence: CASSQGYYEQYF. The V and J genes are TRBV28 and TRBJ2-7, with D perhaps matching TRBD1 (6 bases). The CDR3 runs to 12 residues. Germline CDR1 and CDR2: MDHEN and SYDVKM. The V gene lost 5 bases and the J gene lost 3 bases, with 8 bases spanning the gap.

This clone was found once. The sample contains more than one DNA sequence encoding this CDR3. The chain links TRBV5-5 to TRBJ1-1; 9 bases line up with TRBD1. Germline loops: CDR1 SGHKS, CDR2 YYEKEE (reference sequence). J gave up 5 bases and V 0 bases, and 5 bases lay outside the gene matches. This CDR3 region has 15 residues. In DNA, the CDR3 is TGTGCCAGCAGCTTGGGGGACAGGGTTCGGACTGAAGCTTTCTTT. Its protein is CASSLGDRVRTEAFF.

The chain is built from TRBV27 and TRBJ1-5; 7 bases are shared with TRBD1. Germline V gene data show CDR1 as MNHEY and CDR2 as SMNVEV (reference sequence). V trimming: 5 bases; J trimming: 0 bases; junction bases outside the gene matches: 10. CDR3 length equals 17 residues. Here the CDR3 DNA reads TGTGCCAGCAGTCCCTGGGGGGACAGTTATAGCAATCAGCCCCAGCATTTT. It codes for CASSPWGDSYSNQPQHF.

The chain carries TRBV2 and TRBJ2-7, with 8 bases lining up with TRBD2. The junction had 12 bases not matched to a gene; V was cut back by 2 bases and J by 3 bases. The CDR3 contains 17 residues. Germline CDR1 reads SNHLY; CDR2 reads FYNNEI. Here the CDR3 reads CASSENRVAGLGYEQYF. The CDR3 DNA follows: TGTGCCAGCAGTGAAAATCGTGTGGCGGGACTAGGCTACGAGCAGTACTTC.

The gene calls are TRBV4-2 and TRBJ2-5, with D possibly TRBD2 on 5 matching bases. CDR1 and CDR2 from the germline V gene are LGHNA and YNFKEQ. Trimming removed 5 bases at V and 3 bases at J, with 10 bases between. This CDR3 has 13 residues. DNA for the CDR3: TGTGCCAGCAGCACCCACGGGGAAGAGACCCAGTACTTC. Protein product: CASSTHGEETQYF.

The table lists this clone with a count of one. The V and J genes are TRBV29-1 and TRBJ1-1; 8 bases are a match to TRBD1. The CDR3 covers 14 residues. V was clipped by 5 bases and J by 0 bases; unmatched bases: 5. Germline CDR1 is SQVTM and CDR2 is ANQGSEA. The CDR3 nucleotides read TGCAGCGTTCAGAACAGGGGGGTGAACACTGAAGCTTTCTTT. Its protein product is CSVQNRGVNTEAFF.

The CDR3 coding sequence is TGTGCCAGCAGCTTGGAACAGACAGATACGCAGTATTTT. Protein product: CASSLEQTDTQYF. This sequence joins TRBV5-4 and TRBJ2-3; D is ambiguous. The germline gives CDR1 SGHNT, CDR2 YYREEE (reference sequence). This CDR3 comprises 13 residues. V was cut by 0 bases and J by 3 bases, with 5 bases left in between. Drawing the rest from reference TRBV5-4 and TRBJ2-3, the complete variable domain is ETGVTQSPTHLIKTRGQQVTLRCSSQSGHNTVSWYQQALGQGPQFIFQYYREEENGRGNFPPRFSGLQFPNYSSELNVNALELDDSALYLCASSLEQTDTQYFGPGTRLTVL.

The chain links TRBV7-6 to TRBJ2-7; D remains ambiguous. CDR3 length: 14 amino acids. Germline V gene lookup returns CDR1 SGHVS and CDR2 FNYEAQ. Trimming took 1 base from V and 2 from J, leaving 9 bases between them. Here the CDR3 DNA reads TGTGCCAGCAGCTTAGGGGATGTAACCTACGAGCAGTACTTC. This gives the protein CASSLGDVTYEQYF.

The V gene is TRBV24-1, the J gene TRBJ2-5; D gene unclear. The V gene's germline CDR1 is KGHDR and CDR2 SFDVKD. The CDR3 has 14 amino acids. The germline V and J ends were trimmed by 3 bases and 5 bases, with 12 bases remaining between them. This CDR3 is CATSDPPPDETQYF. CDR3 coding DNA: TGTGCCACCAGTGATCCCCCACCCGATGAGACCCAGTACTTC.

This sequence joins TRBV9 and TRBJ1-1; D unclear. The CDR3 runs 15 residues. Between the trimmed V and J ends, which lost 0 bases and 0 bases, there was a span of 9 bases. The germline gives CDR1 SGDLS, CDR2 YYNGEE. In DNA form, the CDR3 reads TGTGCCAGCAGCGTAGGGGTAAGTGTGAACACTGAAGCTTTCTTT. Its translation: CASSVGVSVNTEAFF.

The chain recombines TRBV4-1 with TRBJ2-7; 7 nucleotides match TRBD1. The V and J ends lost 4 bases and 3 bases, in that order; junction bases with no gene match: 9. The CDR3 contains 15 residues. Looked up from germline, CDR1 is MGHRA and CDR2 is YSYEKL. The DNA of the CDR3 is TGCGCCAGCAGCCTCGGGACAGTCCAATACTACGAGCAGTACTTC. Translating it yields CASSLGTVQYYEQYF.

V and J are TRBV25-1 and TRBJ1-6; no clear D gene. Trimming took 8 bases from V and 5 from J, leaving 13 bases between them. Germline V CDR1 and CDR2: MGHDK, SYGVNS. The CDR3 consists of 14 residues. The CDR3 DNA reads TGTGCCAGCGGCGATAGTGGCGATAATTCACCCCTCCACTTT. It codes for CASGDSGDNSPLHF.

This clone has more than one count but fewer than ten. This rearrangement joins TRBV6-2 or TRBV6-3 to TRBJ1-6, with 8 bases lining up with TRBD1. Germline CDR1 MNHEY, CDR2 SVGEGT. Germline trimming cut 6 bases from V and 7 bases from J; bases unmatched to any gene: 14. There are 17 residues in the CDR3. The CDR3 coding sequence is TGTGCCAGCAGCACCGCTGTCGGGGACAGGACAAATTCACCCCTCCACTTT. Protein sequence: CASSTAVGDRTNSPLHF.

V gene TRBV6-5 combines with J gene TRBJ2-5; 9 bases align to TRBD2. Per the germline V gene, CDR1 is MNHEY and CDR2 is SVGAGI. CDR3 length: 14 residues. With V trimmed by 6 bases and J by 2 bases, 4 bases remained unmatched. Here the CDR3 reads CASRRTSAQETQYF. DNA of the CDR3: TGTGCCAGCAGGAGGACTAGCGCACAAGAGACCCAGTACTTC.

The rearrangement joins TRBV27 to TRBJ1-4, with TRBD1 as a possible D gene (6 bases). The CDR3 consists of 16 residues. The V gene lost 2 bases and the J gene lost 4 bases, with 14 bases spanning the gap. Per germline, CDR1 MNHEY and CDR2 SMNVEV (reference sequence). The chain's CDR3 is CASSLGPGASNEKLFF. In DNA form, the CDR3 reads TGTGCCAGCAGTTTAGGCCCAGGGGCCAGTAATGAAAAACTGTTTTTT.

This chain uses TRBV2 with TRBJ1-5; D is unresolved. The CDR3 totals 15 residues. Germline values: CDR1 SNHLY, CDR2 FYNNEI. Between the trimmed V and J ends, which lost 5 bases and 1 base, there was a span of 12 bases. The CDR3 here is CASSSVVGSNQPQHF. The CDR3 DNA is TGTGCCAGCAGTAGTGTAGTAGGGAGCAATCAGCCCCAGCATTTT. Full variable domain (outside the CDR3, taken from reference TRBV2 and TRBJ1-5): EPEVTQTPSHQVTQMGQEVILRCVPISNHLYFYWYRQILGQKVEFLVSFYNNEISEKSEIFDDQFSVERPDGSNFTLKIRSTKLEDSAMYFCASSSVVGSNQPQHFGDGTRLSIL.

The V call is TRBV7-6, the J call TRBJ2-7; 8 bases map to TRBD1. The CDR3 loop spans 15 amino acids. J was trimmed by 0 bases and V by 5 bases; bases with no gene match: 6. Germline lookup yields CDR1 SGHVS and CDR2 FNYEAQ. The CDR3 spells CASSPRTGSSYEQYF. The CDR3 bases are TGTGCCAGCAGCCCACGGACAGGGAGCTCCTACGAGCAGTACTTC.

CDR3 DNA: TGTGCCAGCAGCTTATGGGGGGCTGGGAATGAAAAACTGTTTTTT. It yields the protein CASSLWGAGNEKLFF. V is TRBV7-2 and J is TRBJ1-4, with D maybe TRBD1 (6 bases). The CDR3 consists of 15 residues. Germline lookup yields CDR1 SGHTA and CDR2 FQGNSA. The V and J ends lost 2 bases and 5 bases respectively, with 12 bases between them.

V usage is TRBV5-8 and J usage is TRBJ1-1; perhaps TRBD1 as D (5 bases). The CDR3 loop spans 15 amino acids. Germline values: CDR1 SGHTS, CDR2 YDEGEE. Deletions cut 6 bases from V and 1 base from J, with 16 bases between. CDR3 sequence (DNA): TGTGCCAGCAACCAAGGTGTTAGGGGGAACACTGAAGCTTTCTTT. Translated: CASNQGVRGNTEAFF.

V is TRBV5-8 and J is TRBJ2-3; 14 bases fit TRBD2. Germline trimming cut 4 bases from V and 8 bases from J; bases unmatched to any gene: 12. The CDR3 is 17 residues long. Germline CDR1 and CDR2: SGHTS and YDEGEE. In DNA form, the CDR3 reads TGTGCCAGCAGCGGAACCGGGACTAGCGGGAGCACTGGTACGCAGTATTTT. It translates to CASSGTGTSGSTGTQYF.